Presented here are 12 T cell receptor beta chains from one specimen sequenced in a study of response to subunit inactivated influenza vaccine. In TCRdb, the RT-PCR reads were re-called with MiXCR into one record per CDR3 protein. Of some 640,000 distinct CDR3 sequences in the sample, approximately 13% were seen once. The specimen was PBMCs from blood, collected around 14 days before vaccination. The receptors derive from a man aged 45 to 65 who received an inactivated influenza vaccine.

The chain employs TRBV14 and TRBJ2-1, with unresolved D. This CDR3 has 16 residues. With 1 base removed from V and 0 bases from J, the gap between germline ends came to 10 bases. The germline V gene encodes CDR1 SGHDN and CDR2 FVKESK. This CDR3 is CASSQGTVFSYNEQFF. CDR3 in DNA: TGTGCCAGCAGCCAAGGAACGGTTTTCTCCTACAATGAGCAGTTCTTC.

This clonotype was counted only a few times. The chain uses TRBV4-3 and TRBJ1-6; D gene uncertain. The length of the CDR3 is 17 residues. Trimming cost V 4 bases and J 1 base, with 14 bases left between them. Germline-derived CDR1 and CDR2 are LGHNA and YSLEER. The DNA for the CDR3 is TGCGCCAGCAGCCCCACGTTGGATGGATCCTATAATTCACCCCTCCACTTT. Protein: CASSPTLDGSYNSPLHF.

V usage is TRBV11-2 and J usage is TRBJ2-7; 11 positions agree with TRBD1. The J segment lost 6 bases and the V segment lost 5 bases, leaving 18 bases of the junction unmatched. Looked up from germline, CDR1 is SGHAT and CDR2 is FQNNGV. This CDR3 is 18 amino acids long. The CDR3 sequence is CASSLKISGQGAPGEQYF. The CDR3 DNA follows: TGTGCCAGCAGCCTTAAAATCTCCGGACAGGGGGCGCCCGGCGAGCAGTACTTC.

The CDR3 here is CASSLSGQAGQPQHF. DNA for the CDR3: TGTGCCAGCAGCCTATCGGGACAGGCTGGCCAGCCCCAGCATTTT. This chain links TRBV7-8 with TRBJ1-5, with 8 positions matching TRBD1. Losses at the gene ends were 5 bases for V and 7 bases for J; bases not matched to a gene: 10. This CDR3 contains 15 residues. In germline, CDR1 is SGHVS, CDR2 FQNEAQ.

This clonotype was counted only a few times. V usage is TRBV11-2 and J usage is TRBJ1-3; D remains unclear. CDR3 length: 15 residues. V lost 5 bases, J lost 2 bases, and 13 bases lay in between. Germline V gives CDR1 SGHAT, CDR2 FQNNGV. The CDR3 DNA reads TGTGCCAGCAGCCTCGGGCGGGTCCCTGGAAACACCATATATTTT. Its protein is CASSLGRVPGNTIYF.

This clonotype was recorded a few times. The rearrangement uses TRBV12-5 and TRBJ2-1; perhaps TRBD2 as D (6 bases). The germline V gene has CDR1 LGHNT and CDR2 FRNRAP. With 1 base removed from V and 2 bases from J, the gap between germline ends came to 9 bases. The CDR3 runs to 15 residues. The CDR3, as DNA: TGTGCTAGTGGTTTGGGGACTATTACCTACAATGAGCAGTTCTTC. It specifies CASGLGTITYNEQFF. The whole variable domain, filled in from reference TRBV12-5 and TRBJ2-1, reads DARVTQTPRHKVTEMGQEVTMRCQPILGHNTVFWYRQTMMQGLELLAYFRNRAPLDDSGMPKDRFSAEMPDATLATLKIQPSEPRDSAVYFCASGLGTITYNEQFFGPGTRLTVL.

The chain employs TRBV29-1 and TRBJ2-7; 7 bases fit TRBD2. The length of the CDR3 is 15 residues. V trimming: 3 bases; J trimming: 2 bases; junction bases outside the gene matches: 10. Germline V gene lookup returns CDR1 SQVTM and CDR2 ANQGSEA. CDR3 residues: CSVEIGGSGTYEQYF. DNA of the CDR3: TGCAGCGTTGAGATCGGCGGGAGTGGCACCTACGAGCAGTACTTC.

The gene calls are TRBV2 and TRBJ2-5, with TRBD1 identical over 7 bases. Germline CDR1 and CDR2: SNHLY and FYNNEI. This CDR3 has 16 amino acids. V was clipped by 3 bases and J by 5 bases; unmatched bases: 12. In DNA, the CDR3 is TGTGCCAGCAGTGACGAATTCGACAGGGAAGGCGAGACCCAGTACTTC. Translation gives CASSDEFDREGETQYF.

The V and J genes are TRBV6-2 or TRBV6-3 and TRBJ2-3, with a weak D call TRBD1 (6 bases). The germline gives CDR1 MNHEY, CDR2 SVGEGT. With 5 bases removed from V and 1 base from J, the gap between germline ends came to 16 bases. The CDR3 totals 16 residues. CDR3: CASSPRETGGTDTQYF. The CDR3 bases are TGTGCCAGCAGTCCTAGAGAGACAGGAGGCACAGATACGCAGTATTTT.

V gene TRBV5-1 combines with J gene TRBJ2-2; D remains unclear. Trimming pared 7 bases from V and 5 bases from J, leaving 6 bases between. Germline CDR1 and CDR2: SGHRS and YFSETQ. This CDR3 has 11 amino acids. This CDR3 is CASHLTGELFF. The CDR3 DNA reads as TGCGCCAGCCACCTTACCGGGGAGCTGTTTTTT.

Concerning this clonotype itself: Being one base from a much bigger clone, this may be a read error. The V and J genes are TRBV12-3 or TRBV12-4 and TRBJ1-5; TRBD1 aligns across 8 bases. CDR3 size: 14 residues. CDR3 DNA: TGTGCCAGCAGTTTCGACAGGGGAGATCAGCCCCAGCTTTTT. Translation gives CASSFDRGDQPQLF.

The chain has TRBV6-1 and TRBJ2-1; 8 nucleotides agree with TRBD2. The germline V gene encodes CDR1 MNHNS and CDR2 SASEGT. CDR3 length: 16 residues. The trim removed 2 bases at V and 4 bases at J, leaving 7 bases unmatched. The CDR3 region is CASSESASSGYNEQFF. CDR3 coding DNA: TGTGCCAGCAGTGAATCCGCGTCTAGCGGGTACAATGAGCAGTTCTTC.